These T cell receptor beta chains were read from a single sample in a study of cytomegalovirus exposure and HLA in healthy donors. Sequencing used immunoSEQ multiplex PCR; TCRdb keeps in-frame clones, though not all of them. This table holds 150,000 to 200,000 clones, more than 70% found once. Sequencing was carried out using PBMCs. The receptor source for this set is a girl aged 10-17 years in good health and CMV-seropositive. The CDR3 runs from the conserved cysteine through the conserved F or W. A D gene is named only where the DNA matches it firmly. Size values are once, few and many counts, or a class for expanded clones, and some rows have none.

size	V	J	D	DNA	CDR3
.	TRBV19	TRBJ2-3	.	TGTGCCACCCAGCCGGGACTTCACACAGATACGCAGTATTTT	CATQPGLHTDTQYF
.	TRBV7-9	TRBJ1-2	.	TGTGCCAGCAGCCCCACGGACAGAAGCTATGGCTACACCTTC	CASSPTDRSYGYTF
.	TRBV6-5	TRBJ2-3	.	TGTGCCAGCAGTTACTCTCCGCGGGAAGGTACAGATACGCAGTATTTT	CASSYSPREGTDTQYF
.	TRBV15	TRBJ2-5	TRBD2	TGTGCCACCAGCTCAACACTACTAGCGGGAGCCGGAGAGACCCAGTACTTC	CATSSTLLAGAGETQYF
.	TRBV19	TRBJ1-2	.	TGTGCCAGTAGAGTGACGGGAAGCTATGGCTACACCTTC	CASRVTGSYGYTF
few	TRBV6-1	TRBJ1-5	.	TGTGCCAGCAGTGAATCCGGGTACGGCAATCAGCCCCAGCATTTT	CASSESGYGNQPQHF
.	TRBV5-1	TRBJ1-4	.	TGCGCCAGCAGCTTGGGACAGGTTGCAACTAATGAAAAACTGTTTTTT	CASSLGQVATNEKLFF
.	TRBV4-3	TRBJ1-3	TRBD1	TGCGCCAGCAGCCAAGATCCCCCCCCCGACAGGGGGCAGGGAAACACCATATATTTT	CASSQDPPPDRGQGNTIYF
.	TRBV7-9	TRBJ2-1	.	TGTGCCAGCAGCTTAAGAGGTAATGAGCAGTTCTTC	CASSLRGNEQFF
.	TRBV10-1	TRBJ1-2	.	TGCGCCAGCAGTGAAACCAGAGGAGGCTATGGCTACACCTTC	CASSETRGGYGYTF
few	TRBV27	TRBJ1-3	.	TGTGCCAGCAGTTTTCGCGGTATCACTGGAAACACCATATATTTT	CASSFRGITGNTIYF
once	TRBV11-2	TRBJ1-2	.	TGTGCCAGCAGCTTAGATGGGTGGGCATTTCCTTATGGCTACACCTTC	CASSLDGWAFPYGYTF
few	TRBV7-6	TRBJ2-3	TRBD2	TGTGCCAGCAGTCTAAGGATTCCTACACTAGCGGGAGACACAGATACGCAGTATTTT	CASSLRIPTLAGDTDTQYF
.	TRBV5-8	TRBJ2-2	.	TGTGCCAGCAGCTTGGAAGCCGTAGGGGAGCTGTTTTTT	CASSLEAVGELFF
few	TRBV19	TRBJ2-1	.	TGTGCCAGTTCCGGGGTCGGCTCCTACAATGAGCAGTTCTTC	CASSGVGSYNEQFF
.	TRBV5-1	TRBJ1-1	.	TGCGCCAGCAGCTCCCAGGGTGGGGACACTGAAGCTTTCTTT	CASSSQGGDTEAFF
few	TRBV18	TRBJ1-5	.	TGTGCCAGCTCACCAAACACAGGGAATTACCAGCCCCAGCATTTT	CASSPNTGNYQPQHF
.	TRBV7-2	TRBJ2-7	.	TGTGCCAGCAGCTCAAGGGTCGGGAGCGAGCAGTACTTC	CASSSRVGSEQYF
.	TRBV9	TRBJ2-1	.	TGTGCCAGCAGCGTAGAGCTCGGGTACAATGAGCAGTTCTTC	CASSVELGYNEQFF
once	TRBV6-6	TRBJ1-1	.	TGTGCCAGCAGTTATATTATGGGCTTCGGGAACACTGAAGCTTTCTTT	CASSYIMGFGNTEAFF
.	TRBV29-1	TRBJ2-3	.	TGCAGCGTTCAGGGCACCTACACAGATACGCAGTATTTT	CSVQGTYTDTQYF
.	TRBV5-1	TRBJ1-1	.	TGCGCCAGCAGCTTGGAAGGGGGACGGAACACTGAAGCTTTCTTT	CASSLEGGRNTEAFF
.	TRBV29-1	TRBJ1-2	.	TGCAGCGTTGTTGGGGCAGGGAATAATGGCTACACCTTC	CSVVGAGNNGYTF
.	TRBV30	TRBJ2-1	.	TGTGCCTGGACCCGACGCCTCAGGGACAATGAGCAGTTCTTC	CAWTRRLRDNEQFF
.	TRBV7-3	TRBJ1-6	TRBD1	TGTGCCAGCAGCTTAGGGGACAGAAATTCACCCCTCCACTTT	CASSLGDRNSPLHF
once	TRBV7-9	TRBJ1-1	TRBD1	TGTGCCAGCAGCTTGACTCCAGGGGGCGCTGTAACTGAAGCTTTCTTT	CASSLTPGGAVTEAFF
.	TRBV6-5	TRBJ1-1	.	TGTGCCAGCAGTTTAACTCAAGGGCGCGGGGACACTGAAGCTTTCTTT	CASSLTQGRGDTEAFF
.	TRBV7-8	TRBJ1-5	.	TGTGCCAGCAGCCCCGGGCTGCCAGGGACACAGCCCCAGCATTTT	CASSPGLPGTQPQHF
few	TRBV6-1	TRBJ1-1	.	TGTGCCAGCAGTAGGGGGGGGTATACTGAAGCTTTCTTT	CASSRGGYTEAFF
.	TRBV5-1	TRBJ2-1	TRBD2	TGCGCCAGTTCCATTGGGACTAGCTTTTTTAATGAGCAGTTCTTC	CASSIGTSFFNEQFF
.	TRBV7-2	TRBJ2-7	.	TGTGCCAGCGGACCTTGGGGCCAAGGGCAGTACTTC	CASGPWGQGQYF
.	TRBV5-1	TRBJ1-2	.	TGCGCCAGCAGCTTCGGGGAATACTATGGCTACACCTTC	CASSFGEYYGYTF
few	TRBV11-2	TRBJ2-7	TRBD1	TGTGCCAGCAGCCTCCGGGACAGCCTTTCCTACGAGCAGTACTTC	CASSLRDSLSYEQYF
.	TRBV28	TRBJ2-7	TRBD1	TGTGCCAGCAGTTTGGGGACAGGGGGCAGGCAGTACTTC	CASSLGTGGRQYF
.	TRBV7-9	TRBJ2-1	TRBD2	TGTGCCAGCAGCCCCTTAGGGCGGGAGACCTACAATGAGCAGTTCTTC	CASSPLGRETYNEQFF
.	TRBV7-6	TRBJ1-2	.	TGTGCCAGCAGCTTAGGGGGAGCGGTCTATGGCTACACCTTC	CASSLGGAVYGYTF
.	TRBV7-9	TRBJ1-1	.	TGTGGAGAGGGGGGGGCATCCGACACTGAAGCTTTCTTT	CGEGGASDTEAFF
.	TRBV7-8	TRBJ2-3	TRBD2	TGTGCCAGCAGCATGAGCGGGAGGGCCGGAGATACGCAGTATTTT	CASSMSGRAGDTQYF
.	TRBV25-1	TRBJ1-1	TRBD1	TGTGCCAGTACTGGGACAGGGGGATCTGAAGCTTTCTTT	CASTGTGGSEAFF
.	TRBV29-1	TRBJ2-5	TRBD2	TGCAGCGTCTCGGGACTAGCGGGAGGGCCGGTACAAGAGACCCAGTACTTC	CSVSGLAGGPVQETQYF
.	TRBV19	TRBJ1-5	.	TGTGCCAGTAGTGTCCTTCAGGGGTACTATAGCAATCAGCCCCAGCATTTT	CASSVLQGYYSNQPQHF
.	TRBV29-1	TRBJ1-2	.	TGCAGCGTTAACAGGGTTGATGGCTACACCTTC	CSVNRVDGYTF
once	TRBV2	TRBJ2-1	TRBD1	TGTGCCAGCAGTTTCCGAGTACAGGGGGCTAGTATATATGAGCAGTTCTTC	CASSFRVQGASIYEQFF
.	TRBV19	TRBJ2-3	.	TGTGCCAGTAGTATCAGTGTAGATACGCAGTATTTT	CASSISVDTQYF
.	TRBV4-1	TRBJ2-1	TRBD2	TGCGCCAGCAGCCCCGGACTAGCGGACGTATACAATGAGCAGTTCTTC	CASSPGLADVYNEQFF
.	TRBV7-2	TRBJ2-1	.	TGTGCCAGCAGCTTACACTCAAGCTCCTACAATGAGCAGTTCTTC	CASSLHSSSYNEQFF
.	TRBV9	TRBJ1-2	.	TGTGCCAGCAGCCAGGGGATCCATGGCTACACCTTC	CASSQGIHGYTF
few	TRBV27	TRBJ1-4	TRBD1	TGTGCCAGCAGTTTCGGGACAGGGCTTAATGAAAAACTGTTTTTT	CASSFGTGLNEKLFF
once	TRBV19	TRBJ1-2	TRBD1	TGTGCCAGTAGGCCGACAGGGACCGTCATCTATGGCTACACCTTC	CASRPTGTVIYGYTF
.	TRBV5-1	TRBJ2-3	TRBD2	TGCGCCAGCAGCTTGGCCGCTAGCGGACCCGATACGCAGTATTTT	CASSLAASGPDTQYF
.	TRBV6-5	TRBJ2-3	TRBD1	TGTGCCAGCAGCCGACAGGGGCAGGGAGATACGCAGTATTTT	CASSRQGQGDTQYF
.	TRBV19	TRBJ2-4	TRBD1	TGTGCCACCAAGGGGGCTAGAAGGGACATTCAGTACTTC	CATKGARRDIQYF
.	TRBV7-8	TRBJ2-7	.	TGTGCCAGCAGCACCGGCAGGGGTAGTTACGAGCAGTACTTC	CASSTGRGSYEQYF
few	TRBV6-1	TRBJ2-7	.	TGTGCCAGCAGTGTCGAGGTGGTCGTCAAAAACGAAGTCGACGAGCAGTACTTC	CASSVEVVVKNEVDEQYF
.	TRBV2	TRBJ2-1	TRBD1	TGTGCCAGCGGCCGCAGGGGGCCCAATGAGCAGTTCTTC	CASGRRGPNEQFF
.	TRBV20-1	TRBJ1-2	.	TGCAGTGCGGACAGTAACTATGGCTACACCTTC	CSADSNYGYTF
.	TRBV5-4	TRBJ2-2	.	TGTGCCAGCAGTTCTGATAGCAGGGAGCTGTTTTTT	CASSSDSRELFF
once	TRBV27	TRBJ1-4	.	TGTGCCAGCAGTTTTTCCGGCCGGCGGCGAAATGAAAAACTGTTTTTT	CASSFSGRRRNEKLFF
.	TRBV5-1	TRBJ2-7	.	TGCGCCAGCAGCTTGGACATTGGGCAGGAGTACTTC	CASSLDIGQEYF